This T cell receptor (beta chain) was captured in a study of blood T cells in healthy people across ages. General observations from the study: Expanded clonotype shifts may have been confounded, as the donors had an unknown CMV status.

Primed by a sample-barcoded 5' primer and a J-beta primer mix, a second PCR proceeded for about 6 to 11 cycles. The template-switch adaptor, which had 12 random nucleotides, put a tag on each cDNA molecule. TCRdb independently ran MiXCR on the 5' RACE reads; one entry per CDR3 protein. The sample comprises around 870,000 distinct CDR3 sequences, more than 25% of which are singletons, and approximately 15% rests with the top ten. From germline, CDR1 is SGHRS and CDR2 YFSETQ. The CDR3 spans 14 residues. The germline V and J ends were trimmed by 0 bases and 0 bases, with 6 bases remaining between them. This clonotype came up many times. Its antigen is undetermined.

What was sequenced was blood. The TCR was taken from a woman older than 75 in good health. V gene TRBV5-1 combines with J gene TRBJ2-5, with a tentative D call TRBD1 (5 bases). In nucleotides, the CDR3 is TGCGCCAGCAGCTTGGGACAGCACCAAGAGACCCAGTACTTC. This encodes CASSLGQHQETQYF.